The 18 T cell receptor beta chains in this list originate from one sample, sequenced in a study of cytomegalovirus exposure and HLA in healthy donors. PCR was performed using 60 Vbeta and 13 Jbeta primers. Clones were sequenced by immunoSEQ multiplex PCR, and TCRdb holds only the in-frame ones, with some missing. The profile covers about 130,000 clones, with less than 80% appearing a single time and about 6.5% taken by the ten largest. Sequences were obtained from PBMCs. Receptor source: a middle-aged man in good health and CMV-seropositive.

This clone was detected a few times. This chain joins TRBV25-1 and TRBJ1-1; D gene unclear. This CDR3 is built from 13 residues. The V gene lost 2 bases and the J gene lost 2 bases, with 6 bases spanning the gap. Germline V lookup: CDR1 MGHDK, CDR2 SYGVNS. CDR3 residues: CASSEESNTEAFF. CDR3 coding DNA: TGTGCCAGCAGTGAAGAGAGTAACACTGAAGCTTTCTTT.

This chain joins TRBV15 and TRBJ1-1, with D tentatively TRBD1 (5 bases). This CDR3 spans 12 amino acids. The ends were cut back, 5 bases at V and 11 bases at J, with 15 bases in the middle. CDR1 LNHNV and CDR2 YYDKDF come from the germline V gene (reference sequence). The CDR3 protein is CATSAKQVRAFF. CDR3 bases: TGTGCCACCAGCGCAAAACAGGTGCGGGCTTTCTTT.

The chain is built from TRBV6-5 and TRBJ1-2; TRBD1 matches at 10 bases. V was clipped by 5 bases and J by 8 bases; unmatched bases: 8. This CDR3 region has 14 residues. Germline-derived CDR1 and CDR2 are MNHEY and SVGAGI. The CDR3 here is CASSEEGTGAGYTF. The CDR3 DNA reads as TGTGCCAGCAGTGAAGAGGGGACAGGGGCAGGCTACACCTTC.

The rearrangement links TRBV4-2 to TRBJ1-2; possibly TRBD1 for D (5 bases). V lost 0 bases and J lost 2, with 22 bases in between. Germline V gives CDR1 LGHNA, CDR2 YNFKEQ. There are 19 residues in the CDR3. Here the CDR3 reads CASSQEGGRWGRENYGYTF. The CDR3 DNA sequence: TGTGCCAGCAGCCAAGAGGGGGGGAGGTGGGGCAGGGAGAACTATGGCTACACCTTC.

The chain recombines TRBV7-3 with TRBJ2-1; 9 bases align to TRBD2. The V segment lost 5 bases and the J segment 7 bases; nucleotides outside the gene matches: 12. The germline V gene encodes CDR1 SGHTA and CDR2 FQGTGA. The length of the CDR3 is 16 residues. The CDR3 sequence is CASSPRGAGGINEQFF. CDR3 in DNA: TGTGCCAGCAGCCCAAGGGGAGCGGGGGGAATAAATGAGCAGTTCTTC. Complete variable domain (other parts from reference TRBV7-3 and TRBJ2-1): GAGVSQTPSNKVTEKGKYVELRCDPISGHTALYWYRQSLGQGPEFLIYFQGTGAADDSGLPNDRFFAVRPEGSVSTLKIQRTERGDSAVYLCASSPRGAGGINEQFFGPGTRLTVL.

The chain recombines TRBV18 with TRBJ2-1; D might be TRBD1 (7 bases). The V gene's germline CDR1 is KGHSH and CDR2 LQKENI. Between the trimmed V and J ends, which lost 6 bases and 3 bases, there was a span of 18 bases. The CDR3 has 16 amino acids. CDR3 sequence reads: CASSLNGRGVYNEQFF. The CDR3 region has the DNA TGTGCCAGCTCCCTTAATGGCAGGGGGGTCTACAATGAGCAGTTCTTC.

In its sample, this clone was seen a few times. The CDR3 DNA reads TGTGCCAGCAGCCGGGCGGGGGGGATTAATGAAAAACTGTTTTTT. It specifies CASSRAGGINEKLFF. The rearrangement joins TRBV7-6 to TRBJ1-4, with TRBD1 as a possible D gene (5 bases). Germline loops: CDR1 SGHVS, CDR2 FNYEAQ. The CDR3 covers 15 residues. V lost 5 bases and J lost 4, with 14 bases in between.

The J gene is TRBJ2-5, the V gene TRBV2; 10 nucleotides align to TRBD1. The CDR3 sequence is 15 residues long. Germline V gene lookup returns CDR1 SNHLY and CDR2 FYNNEI. The V and J ends lost 6 bases and 2 bases, in that order; junction bases with no gene match: 6. The CDR3 region is CASSSPGQGQETQYF. CDR3 DNA: TGTGCCAGCAGCTCACCGGGACAGGGGCAAGAGACCCAGTACTTC.

The chain couples TRBV27 to TRBJ1-1; D uncertain. Trimming cost V 1 base and J 1 base, with 10 bases left between them. CDR3 size: 15 residues. Germline V gene sequence: CDR1 MNHEY, CDR2 SMNVEV (reference sequence). The CDR3, as DNA: TGTGCCAGCAGTTTATGGGCAGAGAAGAACACTGAAGCTTTCTTT. As protein: CASSLWAEKNTEAFF.

The gene calls are TRBV10-3 and TRBJ2-1, with 14 bases lining up with TRBD2. Trimming cost V 6 bases and J 5 bases; bases outside gene matches: 3. This CDR3 region has 15 residues. Germline CDR1 reads ENHRY; CDR2 reads SYGVKD. CDR3 DNA sequence: TGTGCCATCAGGGGACTAGCGGGAGCCGACAATGAGCAGTTCTTC. Encoded protein: CAIRGLAGADNEQFF.

The chain has TRBV7-3 and TRBJ1-2; 8 bases fit TRBD1. The CDR3 has 17 residues. V gave up 2 bases and J gave up 0 bases; unmatched junction bases: 8. Germline V lookup: CDR1 SGHTA, CDR2 FQGTGA. The CDR3 spells CASSLYGGQGTNYGYTF. Here the CDR3 DNA reads TGTGCCAGCAGCTTATACGGAGGACAGGGCACTAACTATGGCTACACCTTC.

The chain employs TRBV9 and TRBJ1-4; perhaps TRBD1 as D (5 bases). Germline-derived CDR1 and CDR2 are SGDLS and YYNGEE. The ends were cut back, 4 bases at V and 5 bases at J, with 18 bases in the middle. CDR3 length equals 16 residues. This CDR3 is CASSPHPGQGNEKLFF. DNA of the CDR3: TGTGCCAGCAGCCCTCACCCAGGGCAGGGAAATGAAAAACTGTTTTTT.

As to this clone: This sample includes further DNA sequences coding for the same CDR3. This chain connects TRBV6-5 to TRBJ1-2, with 10 bases aligning to TRBD1. The CDR3 has 13 residues. The junction had 0 bases not matched to a gene; V was cut back by 0 bases and J by 8 bases. CDR1 and CDR2 (germline): MNHEY, SVGAGI. CDR3 residues: CASSYSTGGGYTF. CDR3 sequence (DNA): TGTGCCAGCAGTTACTCGACAGGGGGCGGCTACACCTTC.

The V and J genes are TRBV11-3 and TRBJ2-1; D is perhaps TRBD2 (5 bases). The CDR3 loop spans 13 amino acids. Trimming pared 1 base from V and 6 bases from J, leaving 7 bases between. CDR1 and CDR2 (germline): SGHNT, YENEEA. CDR3 amino acids: CASSLGTGNEQFF. The DNA of the CDR3 is TGTGCCAGCAGCTTAGGGACTGGCAATGAGCAGTTCTTC.

This chain's CDR3 is CASSEWGQRGETQYF. The CDR3 nucleotides read TGTGCCAGCAGTGAATGGGGACAAAGAGGGGAGACCCAGTACTTC. The V call is TRBV2, the J call TRBJ2-7, with a weak D call TRBD1 (6 bases). The end of the DNA fits TRBJ2-5 better, so the J call may be wrong. This CDR3 has 15 residues. Germline V gene lookup returns CDR1 SNHLY and CDR2 FYNNEI.

The CDR3 DNA follows: TGTGCCAGCAGTTCCCTTCCGGGGGCCAACGTCCTGACTTTC. This translates into CASSSLPGANVLTF. The genes are TRBV27 and TRBJ2-6; D gene unclear. Germline CDR1 and CDR2: MNHEY and SMNVEV (reference sequence). The CDR3 contains 14 residues. The germline V and J ends were trimmed by 4 bases and 4 bases, with 8 bases remaining between them.

The V and J genes are TRBV7-9 and TRBJ1-1; 7 bases map to TRBD1. Losses at the gene ends were 0 bases for V and 11 bases for J; bases not matched to a gene: 12. The CDR3 extends over 15 amino acids. Germline-derived CDR1 and CDR2 are SEHNR and FQNEAQ (reference sequence). The CDR3 DNA follows: TGTGCCAGCAGCTTAGCACGAGGGGGCGCGGAGTGGGCTTTCTTT. Amino acid sequence: CASSLARGGAEWAFF.

The V and J genes are TRBV20-1 and TRBJ1-2; D ambiguous. Germline V gene lookup returns CDR1 DFQATT and CDR2 SNEGSKA (reference sequence). The CDR3 has 10 amino acids. V was trimmed by 6 bases and J by 6 bases, leaving 8 bases between them. CDR3 amino acids: CSANGDGYTF. CDR3 DNA sequence: TGCAGTGCCAACGGGGATGGCTACACCTTC.